Below, 10 T cell receptor beta chains from the same sample are listed, as sequenced in a study of CD8 T cells in ankylosing spondylitis. TCRdb re-analysed the 5' RACE reads in MiXCR, keeping a single row per CDR3 protein. The profile shows about 140,000 distinct CDR3 sequences, under 35% of them singletons. Sample: synovial fluid, either unsorted or a sorted T cell fraction (not recorded which). The receptors come from a male donor with ankylosing spondylitis.

In its sample, this clonotype was seen many times. The chain is built from TRBV7-9 and TRBJ2-7; D gene ambiguous. This CDR3 comprises 15 residues. The V gene lost 0 bases and the J gene lost 0 bases, with 9 bases spanning the gap. Germline V lookup: CDR1 SEHNR, CDR2 FQNEAQ (reference sequence). The CDR3 spells CASSLAPSISYEQYF. The CDR3 nucleotides read TGTGCCAGCAGCTTAGCGCCTTCAATCTCCTACGAGCAGTACTTC.

This chain links TRBV28 with TRBJ1-3, with a tentative D call TRBD1 (5 bases). The CDR3 has 15 residues. CDR1 and CDR2 (germline): MDHEN, SYDVKM. Trimming removed 7 bases from V and 4 bases from J, with 17 bases in between. The CDR3 bases are TGTGCCAGCACTTCGGCACGGGGGGGAGGAAACACCATATATTTT. Translating it yields CASTSARGGGNTIYF.

This clonotype was counted ten times or more. The chain links TRBV20-1 to TRBJ1-4; D call uncertain. Trimming removed 0 bases from V and 7 bases from J, with 15 bases in between. This CDR3 is built from 15 residues. Germline V gene sequence: CDR1 DFQATT, CDR2 SNEGSKA (reference sequence). The CDR3, as DNA: TGCAGTGCTAGAGATAGTAGGTCTGGCACTGAAAAACTGTTTTTT. This encodes CSARDSRSGTEKLFF.

This clonotype appeared a few times. J is TRBJ2-5 and V is TRBV11-2, with 7 bases that match TRBD2. CDR1 SGHAT and CDR2 FQNNGV come from the germline V gene. This CDR3 contains 17 residues. J was trimmed by 1 base and V by 1 base; bases with no gene match: 9. The CDR3 loop is CASSLGRTSAFQETQYF. CDR3 nucleotides: TGTGCCAGCAGCTTAGGGAGGACTAGTGCGTTCCAAGAGACCCAGTACTTC.

V usage is TRBV9 and J usage is TRBJ2-5, with D tentatively TRBD1 (6 bases). Germline V gene lookup returns CDR1 SGDLS and CDR2 YYNGEE. V was pared by 3 bases and J by 2 bases, with 11 bases between. This CDR3 region has 14 residues. Here the CDR3 DNA reads TGTGCCAGCAGCGCACAGGGAAAACAAGAGACCCAGTACTTC. Translating gives CASSAQGKQETQYF.

This chain uses TRBV18 with TRBJ2-7, with 11 bases matching TRBD1. The germline V gene encodes CDR1 KGHSH and CDR2 LQKENI. J was trimmed by 6 bases and V by 5 bases; bases with no gene match: 3. The CDR3 is 13 residues long. The CDR3 bases are TGTGCCAGCTCATCCGGGACAGGGGGCGAGCAGTACTTC. This gives the protein CASSSGTGGEQYF.

This clonotype has only a few counts. DNA for the CDR3: TGTGCCAGCAGTGAGGTACTAGCGGGAGATACGCAGTATTTT. Translation gives CASSEVLAGDTQYF. The rearrangement links TRBV2 to TRBJ2-3; 9 bases are shared with TRBD2. Germline CDR1 SNHLY, CDR2 FYNNEI. With V trimmed by 3 bases and J by 5 bases, 3 bases remained unmatched. This CDR3 has 14 residues.

The chain couples TRBV7-9 to TRBJ1-3; D uncertain. Germline-derived CDR1 and CDR2 are SEHNR and FQNEAQ (reference sequence). The CDR3 length is 12 residues. Trimming stripped 1 base from V and 9 bases from J, with 7 bases between. The CDR3 sequence: CASSLEETTIYF. In DNA form, the CDR3 reads TGTGCCAGCAGCTTAGAAGAGACCACCATATATTTT.

The genes are TRBV9 and TRBJ1-3; D is possibly TRBD1 (5 bases). The V end lost 2 bases, the J end lost 0 bases, and 12 bases lay between the germline ends. This CDR3 has 16 residues. Looked up from germline, CDR1 is SGDLS and CDR2 is YYNGEE. The CDR3 reads CASSVRSDSSGNTIYF. The CDR3 DNA follows: TGTGCCAGCAGCGTTAGGTCAGACAGCTCTGGAAACACCATATATTTT.

This clonotype showed up just a few times. This rearrangement joins TRBV20-1 to TRBJ2-1; 7 bases line up with TRBD2. The CDR3 totals 14 residues. The J segment lost 6 bases and the V segment lost 5 bases, leaving 10 bases of the junction unmatched. Looked up from germline, CDR1 is DFQATT and CDR2 is SNEGSKA (reference sequence). The CDR3 loop is CSASRSGNGNEQFF. CDR3 coding DNA: TGCAGTGCTTCGAGAAGCGGGAACGGCAATGAGCAGTTCTTC.